This is a list of T cell receptor beta chains from one sample in a study of identical twins. A single record per CDR3 protein comes from TCRdb applying MiXCR to the 5' RACE reads. The sample lists hundreds of thousands of distinct CDR3 sequences, 18% occurring once. This sample also appeared in a second study, on T cells expressing NK-cell markers.

Sequenced sample: PBMCs. The receptors stem from a woman in her late teens or twenties in good health. Both conserved end residues are trimmed from each CDR3. Rows give clone size only sometimes, using once, few, many, or a class for an expanded clone.

J gene	clone size	V gene	CDR3 length	CDR3 protein
TRBJ2-1	few	TRBV10-3	12	AMASGGSYNEQF
TRBJ2-7	NA	TRBV20-1	11	SASASGAGEQY
TRBJ2-2	NA	TRBV6-5	14	ASSYSGEGAAGELF
TRBJ1-4	few	TRBV2	13	ASSAHRVRNEKLF
TRBJ2-5	NA	TRBV4-1	15	ASSQEGRRATPETQY
TRBJ2-6	few	TRBV12-3/TRBV12-4	13	ASSLGHSGANVLT
TRBJ2-7	many	TRBV7-2	15	ASSLASVTGQVFREY
TRBJ1-5	many	TRBV12-3/TRBV12-4	14	ASSLDTGAGNQPQH
TRBJ2-7	NA	TRBV5-6	11	ASSRQGNHEQY
TRBJ2-1	NA	TRBV7-2	13	ASSPDSLIYNEQF
TRBJ2-1	NA	TRBV20-1	12	SAIRGGIHNEQF
TRBJ2-3	NA	TRBV7-2	11	ASSFSRKDTQY
TRBJ2-2	few	TRBV28	11	ASSSSPPGELF
TRBJ1-5	NA	TRBV5-1	12	ASSFAAAGQPQH
TRBJ2-3	few	TRBV6-1	12	ASRKTGLTDTQY
TRBJ1-6	NA	TRBV5-1	15	ASSQDRRSSYNSPLH
TRBJ2-1	few	TRBV5-1	14	ASSLGGTTSRNEQF
TRBJ2-3	few	TRBV9	12	ASSTTSARDTQY
TRBJ1-1	NA	TRBV6-5	14	ASSSHPGQLNTEAF
TRBJ1-2	NA	TRBV6-1	13	ASSPGRGSAYGYT
TRBJ2-1	few	TRBV7-8	13	ASSRDRVNSNEQF
TRBJ2-3	NA	TRBV20-1	12	SGILAGYTDTQY
TRBJ1-1	NA	TRBV5-1	14	ASSLGAGQEDTEAF
TRBJ1-1	NA	TRBV5-1	13	ASSFGQQRGAEAF
TRBJ1-5	few	TRBV20-1	12	SAKHRGLTQPQH
TRBJ2-2	few	TRBV20-1	13	SARSGTGGIGELF
TRBJ2-5	NA	TRBV7-9	14	ASSSPRASGLQAQY
TRBJ1-4	NA	TRBV5-6	13	ASSLGQGDGEKLF
TRBJ2-3	NA	TRBV20-1	12	SASLRTGKDTQY
TRBJ2-7	NA	TRBV3-1	12	ASTPGLKLYEQY
TRBJ2-7	few	TRBV5-5	14	ASSSEHRTPLREQY
TRBJ1-1	NA	TRBV12-3/TRBV12-4	12	ASSATDRDTEAF
TRBJ2-7	few	TRBV7-2	15	ASSFNPRQGAYYEQY
TRBJ2-2	few	TRBV5-5	13	ASSFWGARIGELF
TRBJ2-3	NA	TRBV6-5	12	ASSWAGGFLTQY
TRBJ2-7	NA	TRBV6-1	15	ASSVDLGTLNTYEQY
TRBJ2-5	NA	TRBV25-1	11	ASAGQHKETQY
TRBJ2-2	NA	TRBV12-3/TRBV12-4	13	ASSGLAGTTGGLF
TRBJ2-3	NA	TRBV10-3	13	AISESGQPTDTQY
TRBJ1-1	NA	TRBV19	10	ASSIRTAEAF
TRBJ2-7	NA	TRBV20-1	13	SARTSGTFSYEQY
TRBJ1-1	few	TRBV12-3/TRBV12-4	12	ASILQGVQVRAF
TRBJ2-1	few	TRBV6-1	12	ASRIREGYNEQF
TRBJ2-7	NA	TRBV10-2	12	ASSVVAVSYEQY
TRBJ2-1	few	TRBV7-8	12	ASTTSGVGNEQF
TRBJ2-5	NA	TRBV7-2	14	ASSALEGRGQETQY
TRBJ2-7	few	TRBV7-2	11	ASSLPSVYEQY
TRBJ2-7	NA	TRBV12-5	11	ASGDRKDDEQY
TRBJ2-3	few	TRBV20-1	10	SARPMADTQY
TRBJ1-4	NA	TRBV12-3/TRBV12-4	12	ASGGRTGFEKLF
TRBJ1-2	few	TRBV6-5	10	ASSYGGEGYT
TRBJ2-5	few	TRBV25-1	12	ASSDGLTGETQY
TRBJ2-3	NA	TRBV5-1	15	ASRASRGGRAGDAQY
TRBJ2-1	few	TRBV20-1	16	SASTGGGPSFPYNEQF
TRBJ1-6	few	TRBV6-2/TRBV6-3	16	ASSYEGDKRKRDSPLH
TRBJ2-7	few	TRBV6-2/TRBV6-3	10	ASTRPAGEQY